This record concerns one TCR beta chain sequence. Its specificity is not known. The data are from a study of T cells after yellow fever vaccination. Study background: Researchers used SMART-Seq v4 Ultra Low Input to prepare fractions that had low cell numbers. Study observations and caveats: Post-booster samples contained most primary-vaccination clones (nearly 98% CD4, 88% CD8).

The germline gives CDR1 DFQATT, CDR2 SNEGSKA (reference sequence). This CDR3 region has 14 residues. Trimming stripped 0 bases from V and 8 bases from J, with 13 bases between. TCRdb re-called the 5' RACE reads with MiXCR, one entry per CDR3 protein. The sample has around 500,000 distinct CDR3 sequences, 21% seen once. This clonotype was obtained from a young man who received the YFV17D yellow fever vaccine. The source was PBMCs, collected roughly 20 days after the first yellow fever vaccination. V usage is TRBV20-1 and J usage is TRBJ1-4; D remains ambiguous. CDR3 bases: TGCAGTGCTAGAGAACCGATTTGGGAAGAAAAACTGTTTTTT. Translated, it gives CSAREPIWEEKLFF.